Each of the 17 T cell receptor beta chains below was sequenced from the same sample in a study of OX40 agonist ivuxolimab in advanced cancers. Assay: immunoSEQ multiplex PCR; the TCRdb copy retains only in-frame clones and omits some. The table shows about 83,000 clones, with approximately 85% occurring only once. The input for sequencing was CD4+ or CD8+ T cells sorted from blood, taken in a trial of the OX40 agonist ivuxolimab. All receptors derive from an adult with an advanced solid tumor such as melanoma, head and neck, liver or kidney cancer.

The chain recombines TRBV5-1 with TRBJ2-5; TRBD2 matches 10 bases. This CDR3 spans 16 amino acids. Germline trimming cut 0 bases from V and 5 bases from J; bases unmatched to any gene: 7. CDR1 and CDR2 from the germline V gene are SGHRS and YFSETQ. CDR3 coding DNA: TGCGCCAGCAGCTTGGAAACTAGCGGGGCGGGGGAGACCCAGTACTTC. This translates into CASSLETSGAGETQYF.

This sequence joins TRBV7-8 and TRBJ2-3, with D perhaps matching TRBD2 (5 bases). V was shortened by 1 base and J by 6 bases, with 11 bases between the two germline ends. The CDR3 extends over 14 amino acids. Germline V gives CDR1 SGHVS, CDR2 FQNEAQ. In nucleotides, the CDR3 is TGTGCCAGCAGCTTAGGTACTAGACGTGATACGCAGTATTTT. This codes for CASSLGTRRDTQYF. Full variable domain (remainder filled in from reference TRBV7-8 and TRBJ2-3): GAGVSQSPRYKVAKRGQDVALRCDPISGHVSLFWYQQALGQGPEFLTYFQNEAQLDKSGLPSDRFFAERPEGSVSTLKIQRTQQEDSAVYLCASSLGTRRDTQYFGPGTRLTVL.

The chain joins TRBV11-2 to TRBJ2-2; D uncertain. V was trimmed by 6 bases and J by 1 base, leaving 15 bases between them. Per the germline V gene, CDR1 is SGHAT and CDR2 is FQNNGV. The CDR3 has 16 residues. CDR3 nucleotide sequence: TGTGCCAGCAGGCCCGCCCCACTACTGAACACCGGGGAGCTGTTTTTT. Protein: CASRPAPLLNTGELFF.

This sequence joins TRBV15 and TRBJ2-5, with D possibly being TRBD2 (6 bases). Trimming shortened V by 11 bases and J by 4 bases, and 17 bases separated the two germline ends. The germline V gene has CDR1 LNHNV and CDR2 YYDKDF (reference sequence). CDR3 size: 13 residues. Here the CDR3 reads CAVNNGGRETQYF. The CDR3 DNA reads TGTGCCGTAAATAACGGGGGAAGAGAGACCCAGTACTTC. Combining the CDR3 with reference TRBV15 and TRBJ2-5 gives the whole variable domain DAMVIQNPRYQVTQFGKPVTLSCSQTLNHNVMYWYQQKSSQAPKLLFHYYDKDFNNEADTPDNFQSRRPNTSFCFLDIRSPGLGDTAMYLCAVNNGGRETQYFGPGTRLLVL.

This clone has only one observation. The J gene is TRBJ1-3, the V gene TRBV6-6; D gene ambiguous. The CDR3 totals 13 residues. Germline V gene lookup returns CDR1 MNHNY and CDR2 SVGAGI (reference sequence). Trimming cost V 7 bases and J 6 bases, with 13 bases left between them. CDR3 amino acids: CASTGPMQNTIYF. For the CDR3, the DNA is TGTGCCAGCACCGGACCCATGCAAAACACCATATATTTT.

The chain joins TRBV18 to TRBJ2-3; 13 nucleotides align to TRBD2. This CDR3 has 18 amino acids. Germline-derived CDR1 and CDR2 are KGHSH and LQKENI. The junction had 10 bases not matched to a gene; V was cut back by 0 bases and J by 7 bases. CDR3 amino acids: CASSPPTTTSGGVNTQYF. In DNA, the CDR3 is TGTGCCAGCTCACCACCTACGACTACTAGCGGGGGGGTGAATACGCAGTATTTT. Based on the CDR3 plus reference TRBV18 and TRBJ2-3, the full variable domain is NAGVMQNPRHLVRRRGQEARLRCSPMKGHSHVYWYRQLPEEGLKFMVYLQKENIIDESGMPKERFSAEFPKEGPSILRIQQVVRGDSAAYFCASSPPTTTSGGVNTQYFGPGTRLTVL.

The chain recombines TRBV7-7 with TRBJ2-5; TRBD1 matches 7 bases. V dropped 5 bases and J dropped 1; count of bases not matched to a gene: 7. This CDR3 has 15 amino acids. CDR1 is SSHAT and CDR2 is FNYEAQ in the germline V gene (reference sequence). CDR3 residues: CASSLSGQPQETQYF. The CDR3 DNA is TGTGCCAGCAGCCTATCGGGACAGCCCCAAGAGACCCAGTACTTC.

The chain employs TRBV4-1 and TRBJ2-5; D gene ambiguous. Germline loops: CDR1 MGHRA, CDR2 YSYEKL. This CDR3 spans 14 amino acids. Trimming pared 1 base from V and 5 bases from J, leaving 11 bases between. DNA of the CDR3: TGCGCCAGCAGCCAAGGGGCGGTGGGCGAGACCCAGTACTTC. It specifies CASSQGAVGETQYF.

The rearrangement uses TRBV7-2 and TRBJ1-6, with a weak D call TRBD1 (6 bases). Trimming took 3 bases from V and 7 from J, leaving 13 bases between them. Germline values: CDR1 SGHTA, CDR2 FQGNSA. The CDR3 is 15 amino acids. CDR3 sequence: CASSLGTGQNSPLHF. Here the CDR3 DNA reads TGTGCCAGCAGCTTGGGGACGGGACAAAATTCACCCCTCCACTTT.

The CDR3 loop is CASSAGLAGGVRETQYF. Here the CDR3 DNA reads TGTGCCAGCAGCGCGGGACTAGCGGGGGGGGTACGGGAGACCCAGTACTTC. V and J are TRBV9 and TRBJ2-5; 16 nucleotides agree with TRBD2. The CDR3 runs to 17 residues. CDR1 SGDLS and CDR2 YYNGEE come from the germline V gene. The J segment lost 5 bases and the V segment lost 3 bases, leaving 7 bases of the junction unmatched.

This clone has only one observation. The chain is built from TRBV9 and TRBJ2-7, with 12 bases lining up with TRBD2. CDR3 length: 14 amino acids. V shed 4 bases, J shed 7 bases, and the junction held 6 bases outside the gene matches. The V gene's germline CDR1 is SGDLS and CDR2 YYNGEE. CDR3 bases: TGTGCCAGCAGCCGACTAGCGGGGGCGGGGGAGCAGTACTTC. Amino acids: CASSRLAGAGEQYF. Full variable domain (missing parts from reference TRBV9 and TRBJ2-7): DSGVTQTPKHLITATGQRVTLRCSPRSGDLSVYWYQQSLDQGLQFLIQYYNGEERAKGNILERFSAQQFPDLHSELNLSSLELGDSALYFCASSRLAGAGEQYFGPGTRLTVT.

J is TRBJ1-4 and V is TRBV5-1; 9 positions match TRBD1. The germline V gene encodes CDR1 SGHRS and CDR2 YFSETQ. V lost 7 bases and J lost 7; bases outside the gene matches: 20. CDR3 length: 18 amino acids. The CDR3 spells CASRENHPLDRGREKLFF. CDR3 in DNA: TGCGCCAGCCGGGAAAACCACCCCTTGGACAGGGGACGTGAAAAACTGTTTTTT.

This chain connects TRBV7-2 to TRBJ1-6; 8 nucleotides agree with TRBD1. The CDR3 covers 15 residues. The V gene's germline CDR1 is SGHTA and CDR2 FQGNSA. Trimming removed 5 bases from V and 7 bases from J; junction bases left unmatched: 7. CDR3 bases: TGTGCCAGCAGCCCCCGACAGGGGAAGAATTCACCCCTCCACTTT. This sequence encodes CASSPRQGKNSPLHF.

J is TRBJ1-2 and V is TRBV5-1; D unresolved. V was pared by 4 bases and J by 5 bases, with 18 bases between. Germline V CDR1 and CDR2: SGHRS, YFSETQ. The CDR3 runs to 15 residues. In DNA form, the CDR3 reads TGCGCCAGCAGCCCGATCGGTCAGGTTGGGTATGGCTACACCTTC. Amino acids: CASSPIGQVGYGYTF.

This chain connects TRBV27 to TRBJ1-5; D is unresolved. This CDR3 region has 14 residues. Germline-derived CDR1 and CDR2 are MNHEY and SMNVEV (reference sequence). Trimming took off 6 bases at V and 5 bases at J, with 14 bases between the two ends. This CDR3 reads CASSPHGPDQPQHF. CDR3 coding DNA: TGTGCCAGCAGCCCACATGGGCCCGATCAGCCCCAGCATTTT.

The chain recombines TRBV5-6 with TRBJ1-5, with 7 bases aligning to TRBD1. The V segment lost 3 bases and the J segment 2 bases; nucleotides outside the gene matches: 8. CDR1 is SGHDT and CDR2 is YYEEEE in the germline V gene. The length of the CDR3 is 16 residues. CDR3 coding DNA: TGTGCCAGCAGCTACTTCAGGGGGAAGGGCAATCAGCCCCAGCATTTT. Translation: CASSYFRGKGNQPQHF.

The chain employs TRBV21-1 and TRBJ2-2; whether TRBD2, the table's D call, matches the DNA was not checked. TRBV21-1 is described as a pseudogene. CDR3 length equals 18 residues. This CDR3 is CASSKWRRPAANTGELFF. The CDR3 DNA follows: TGTGCCAGCAGCAAATGGAGGCGCCCGGCCGCGAACACCGGGGAGCTGTTTTTT.